What follows is one TCR beta chain and its context. Original processing notes: Amplification of reference gene primers provided the estimated nucleated cell counts. TCRdb's copy holds only in-frame clones and misses some; the assay was immunoSEQ multiplex PCR. Clonal size and the V and J genes are those of that table, whereas D and trimming came from the DNA. Here the sample spans about 270,000 clones, approximately 83% being singletons. The data were taken from a study of blood T cell repertoires in COVID-19. Study as a whole: Researchers got acute and convalescent COVID-19 samples from the United States, Italy and Spain. Sample material is recorded as cDNA or gDNA derived from T cells, B-cell-depleted T cells, or PBMCs.

Germline loops: CDR1 SGHDT, CDR2 YYEEEE. The CDR3 consists of 15 residues. V gave up 5 bases and J gave up 4 bases, with 18 bases separating them. The chain uses TRBV5-6 and TRBJ1-2; TRBD1 might be the D (6 bases). The clonotype was recovered from a human donor in a cohort sampled during active COVID-19. Sample: peripheral blood. The CDR3 nucleotides read TGTGCCAGCAGTAAGGACAGTGGGCCTAGCTATGGCTACACCTTC. Translated: CASSKDSGPSYGYTF.